This TCR beta chain was profiled in a study of blood T cell repertoires in COVID-19. Participant ages covered about 18 to 89 years across 20 to 25 US areas. V was pared by 3 bases and J by 0 bases, with 3 bases between. Germline assignment: CDR1 MDHEN and CDR2 SYDVKM. The CDR3 is made up of 12 amino acids. TCRdb keeps only in-frame clones here, not all; method: immunoSEQ multiplex PCR. The sample lists under 450,000 clones; about 90% were seen once. This TCR derives from a woman in her twenties or thirties who had recovered from COVID-19. The sequencing input was PBMCs or T cells enriched from blood (not recorded which). The rearrangement joins TRBV28 to TRBJ2-7; D is unresolved. DNA for the CDR3: TGTGCCAGCAGTTTTCGCTCCTACGAGCAGTACTTC. Amino acid sequence: CASSFRSYEQYF.